The 31 T cell receptor beta chains in this list originate from one sample, sequenced in a study of blood T cells in healthy people across ages (dated by TCRdb to between 2014 and 2017). Library construction relied on 5' RACE. A second about 7 to 11 cycle PCR used a sample-barcoded 5' primer and a J-beta primer mix. TCRdb trimmed public reads at Q25 via fastp, called clones via MiXCR and kept in-frame beta chains. Rows with a matching CDR3 protein are joined into one entry that keeps the most common DNA and genes. This sample is represented by fewer than 2,000,000 distinct CDR3 sequences; approximately 40% of them were singletons. Of the sample, under 25% is held by the ten largest clones. The sequenced material came from blood. The receptors originated from a human donor in good health.

This clonotype was counted ten times or more. The CDR3 region is CASSLDPGEKLFF. DNA for the CDR3: TGCGCCAGCAGCTTGGACCCTGGGGAAAAACTGTTTTTT. This chain connects TRBV5-1 to TRBJ1-4; unclear D gene. Trimming left V 0 bases short and J 8 bases short, with 8 bases between. The CDR3 runs 13 residues. Germline V CDR1 and CDR2: SGHRS, YFSETQ.

The rearrangement joins TRBV11-3 to TRBJ2-1; 12 positions match TRBD2. This CDR3 spans 17 amino acids. Trimming took 0 bases from V and 7 from J; bases not matched to a gene: 7. Germline V lookup: CDR1 SGHNT, CDR2 YENEEA. The CDR3 is CASSLDGQLAGGNEQFF. CDR3 in DNA: TGTGCCAGCAGCTTAGACGGTCAACTAGCGGGGGGAAATGAGCAGTTCTTC.

This clonotype was recorded a few times. The V and J genes are TRBV6-5 and TRBJ2-3, with D perhaps being TRBD1 or TRBD2 (6 bases each). The CDR3 length is 16 residues. The germline V and J ends were trimmed by 5 bases and 1 base, with 16 bases remaining between them. Germline V gives CDR1 MNHEY, CDR2 SVGAGI. CDR3 coding DNA: TGTGCCAGCAGTAGGGGGGTGAGAGCGGGCACAGATACGCAGTATTTT. Amino acids: CASSRGVRAGTDTQYF.

The genes are TRBV5-6 and TRBJ1-1; D perhaps matches TRBD1 (6 bases). Trimming removed 4 bases at V and 4 bases at J, with 14 bases between. Germline V gene data show CDR1 as SGHDT and CDR2 as YYEEEE. This CDR3 contains 14 residues. The CDR3 DNA reads as TGTGCCAGCAGCGTCACAGGGAGAGTCACTGAAGCTTTCTTT. It codes for CASSVTGRVTEAFF.

The rearrangement joins TRBV12-3 or TRBV12-4 to TRBJ1-1; D call uncertain. The CDR3 spans 14 residues. V lost 5 bases to trimming and J lost 0 bases, with 10 bases between them. The CDR3 here is CASSRTSMNTEAFF. The CDR3 nucleotides are TGTGCCAGCAGTCGGACGTCTATGAACACTGAAGCTTTCTTT.

The J gene is TRBJ2-5, the V gene TRBV29-1; D unresolved. This CDR3 region has 13 residues. Germline CDR1 SQVTM, CDR2 ANQGSEA. Between the trimmed V and J ends, which lost 7 bases and 4 bases, there was a span of 16 bases. CDR3 region: CSARHRLIETQYF. The CDR3 bases are TGCAGCGCGCGCCACCGGCTAATAGAGACCCAGTACTTC. The full variable domain, its missing parts supplied by reference TRBV29-1 and TRBJ2-5, is SAVISQKPSRDICQRGTSLTIQCQVDSQVTMMFWYRQQPGQSLTLIATANQGSEATYESGFVIDKFPISRPNLTFSTLTVSNMSPEDSSIYLCSARHRLIETQYFGPGTRLLVL.

Only a few counts were recorded for this clonotype. The V gene is TRBV6-2 or TRBV6-3, the J gene TRBJ1-2, with TRBD1 matching over 9 bases. Germline CDR1 and CDR2: MNHEY and SVGEGT. V shed 3 bases, J shed 4 bases, and the junction held 9 bases outside the gene matches. This CDR3 spans 16 amino acids. As DNA, the CDR3 is TGTGCCAGCAGTTATGCCCCGACAGGGGGAATCTATGGCTACACCTTC. This encodes CASSYAPTGGIYGYTF.

This sequence joins TRBV9 and TRBJ2-7, with 11 nucleotides matching TRBD1. The junction had 6 bases not matched to a gene; V was cut back by 3 bases and J by 1 base. Per germline, CDR1 SGDLS and CDR2 YYNGEE. The CDR3 spans 16 residues. CDR3 in DNA: TGTGCCAGCAGCGCCCGGACAGGGGGCCATTCCTACGAGCAGTACTTC. This encodes CASSARTGGHSYEQYF.

This clonotype appeared a few times. This chain links TRBV7-2 with TRBJ2-7, with 9 bases fitting TRBD1. The CDR3 covers 15 residues. Germline CDR1 SGHTA, CDR2 FQGNSA. The trim removed 7 bases at V and 0 bases at J, leaving 7 bases unmatched. CDR3 sequence reads: CASNSPGQGSYEQYF. In DNA form, the CDR3 reads TGTGCCAGCAACTCACCGGGACAGGGCTCCTACGAGCAGTACTTC.

The V gene is TRBV7-2, the J gene TRBJ2-7; 7 bases match TRBD1. The germline gives CDR1 SGHTA, CDR2 FQGNSA. The V gene end was trimmed by 8 bases and the J gene end by 4 bases; junction bases not matched to a gene: 14. The CDR3 has 15 amino acids. CDR3 sequence reads: CASAPQDREIYEQYF. The DNA for the CDR3 is TGTGCCAGCGCTCCCCAAGACAGGGAAATTTACGAGCAGTACTTC.

Note on this clonotype: One junction end disagrees with the germline gene, perhaps due to a read error. V and J are TRBV4-1 and TRBJ2-7; 7 bases fit TRBD1. The CDR3 sequence is 15 residues long. Germline assignment: CDR1 MGHRA and CDR2 YSYEKL. The CDR3 region is CASSQDEGGVYERYF. The CDR3 DNA reads TGCGCCAGCAGCCAAGATGAAGGGGGCGTATACGAGCGGTACTTC.

The chain carries TRBV4-3 and TRBJ2-1; D not certain. Germline V gene sequence: CDR1 LGHNA, CDR2 YSLEER. The CDR3 is 13 amino acids. Trimming stripped 2 bases from V and 6 bases from J, with 8 bases between. The CDR3 nucleotides read TGCGCCAGCAGCCAACTGCTCCTCAATGAGCAGTTCTTC. Translation: CASSQLLLNEQFF.

The V and J genes are TRBV13 and TRBJ1-1; weak D call: TRBD1 (6 bases). The CDR3 spans 12 residues. Between the trimmed V and J ends, which lost 7 bases and 4 bases, there was a span of 10 bases. In germline, CDR1 is PRHDT, CDR2 FYEKMQ (reference sequence). The CDR3 nucleotides read TGTGCCAGCATATGGGGGCTCACTGAAGCTTTCTTT. This encodes CASIWGLTEAFF.

This clonotype was found a few times. This chain connects TRBV6-2 or TRBV6-3 to TRBJ2-1, with D tentatively TRBD1 or TRBD2 (6 bases each). V was clipped by 7 bases and J by 0 bases, with 16 bases between them. Germline assignment: CDR1 MNHEY and CDR2 SVGEGT. This CDR3 comprises 16 residues. CDR3 bases: TGTGCCAGCATCGATTCGGGGGCGGACTCCTACAATGAGCAGTTCTTC. Its protein is CASIDSGADSYNEQFF.

The chain carries TRBV3-1 and TRBJ2-3; D possibly corresponds to TRBD2 (6 bases). Germline V gene lookup returns CDR1 LGHDT and CDR2 YNNKEL (reference sequence). Trimming removed 0 bases at V and 4 bases at J, with 17 bases between. The CDR3 has 17 residues. CDR3 sequence (DNA): TGTGCCAGCAGCCAAGAGGCTAGGCGGGGTATACCAGATACGCAGTATTTT. This sequence encodes CASSQEARRGIPDTQYF.

The chain couples TRBV3-1 to TRBJ2-3, with D perhaps TRBD1 (5 bases). Looked up from germline, CDR1 is LGHDT and CDR2 is YNNKEL (reference sequence). The CDR3 runs 17 residues. V lost 4 bases, J lost 0 bases, and 17 bases lay in between. The DNA for the CDR3 is TGTGCCAGCAGCCTATACCCCTCGGCAGGGAGCACAGATACGCAGTATTTT. This encodes CASSLYPSAGSTDTQYF.

This sequence joins TRBV7-9 and TRBJ1-2; D is ambiguous. The CDR3 covers 15 residues. Deletions cut 4 bases from V and 5 bases from J, with 17 bases between. Germline V gene data show CDR1 as SEHNR and CDR2 as FQNEAQ (reference sequence). CDR3 in DNA: TGTGCCAGCAGCTACGAGGCGGGTACAAATTATGGCTACACCTTC. This encodes CASSYEAGTNYGYTF.

In its sample, this clonotype was seen many times. This rearrangement joins TRBV5-1 to TRBJ2-1; 8 bases line up with TRBD1. Germline lookup yields CDR1 SGHRS and CDR2 YFSETQ. J gave up 3 bases and V 2 bases, and 7 bases lay outside the gene matches. The CDR3 totals 16 residues. The CDR3 nucleotides are TGCGCCAGCAGCTTACAACGGACAGGGATCTACAATGAGCAGTTCTTC. Encoded protein: CASSLQRTGIYNEQFF.

In its sample, this clonotype was seen a few times. V gene TRBV6-5 combines with J gene TRBJ1-2; 8 bases are a match to TRBD1. The CDR3 has 14 residues. The germline gives CDR1 MNHEY, CDR2 SVGAGI. The junction had 3 bases not matched to a gene; V was cut back by 2 bases and J by 4 bases. The CDR3 coding sequence is TGTGCCAGCAGTTACGGGGACAGGAGCTATGGCTACACCTTC. It yields the protein CASSYGDRSYGYTF.

The genes are TRBV11-2 and TRBJ1-2, with TRBD1 as a possible D gene (5 bases). This CDR3 has 14 amino acids. Per germline, CDR1 SGHAT and CDR2 FQNNGV. The germline V and J ends were trimmed by 8 bases and 7 bases, with 20 bases remaining between them. CDR3 amino acids: CASGYRLPSGGYTF. The CDR3 DNA reads TGTGCCAGCGGATACAGGCTCCCCTCAGGTGGCTACACCTTC.

This sequence joins TRBV24-1 and TRBJ2-3, with unresolved D. CDR3 length: 14 residues. The germline V gene has CDR1 KGHDR and CDR2 SFDVKD. Trimming removed 3 bases from V and 5 bases from J, with 11 bases in between. In DNA form, the CDR3 reads TGTGCCACCAGTGATCCCCACTCCCAAGATACGCAGTATTTT. This gives the protein CATSDPHSQDTQYF.

This clonotype was seen a few times. As DNA, the CDR3 is TGCGCCAGCAGCCGAAGAGGCAGTGTCCCCTACGAGCAGTACTTC. Amino acids: CASSRRGSVPYEQYF. V and J are TRBV4-3 and TRBJ2-7; D ambiguous. Germline V CDR1 and CDR2: LGHNA, YSLEER. The length of the CDR3 is 15 residues. The V end lost 4 bases, the J end lost 2 bases, and 15 bases lay between the germline ends.

About this clonotype itself: Germline and junction disagree at one end, which may indicate a read error. The genes are TRBV4-2 and TRBJ1-2, with a weak D call TRBD1 (6 bases). The CDR3 is made up of 14 amino acids. CDR1 and CDR2 from the germline V gene are LGHNA and YNFKEQ. The CDR3 nucleotides are TGTACCAGCAGCCCCCGGGACAATAACTATGGCTACACCTTC. It codes for CTSSPRDNNYGYTF.

The V gene is TRBV20-1, the J gene TRBJ2-3, with unresolved D. Trimming pared 1 base from V and 3 bases from J, leaving 17 bases between. The germline CDR1 and CDR2 sequences are DFQATT and SNEGSKA (reference sequence). The CDR3 totals 16 residues. CDR3 coding DNA: TGCAGTGCTAGAGGTACTCTCATGCTAGGAACAGATACGCAGTATTTT. It yields the protein CSARGTLMLGTDTQYF.

This clonotype was detected a few times. The chain has TRBV29-1 and TRBJ1-5, with no clear D. This CDR3 is 10 amino acids long. V lost 7 bases to trimming and J lost 15 bases, with 16 bases between them. Germline V lookup: CDR1 SQVTM, CDR2 ANQGSEA. The CDR3 sequence is CSGYRYLRHF. CDR3 bases: TGCAGCGGTTATAGATACCTACGGCATTTT.

V usage is TRBV20-1 and J usage is TRBJ2-1; 8 bases line up with TRBD2. The germline V gene encodes CDR1 DFQATT and CDR2 SNEGSKA (reference sequence). J lost 5 bases, V lost 2 bases, and 14 bases had no gene match. The CDR3 loop spans 17 amino acids. The CDR3 loop is CSARTLAGDPINNEQFF. The CDR3 DNA reads TGCAGTGCTAGAACTCTAGCGGGTGACCCCATTAACAATGAGCAGTTCTTC.

This clonotype showed up many times. The CDR3 coding sequence is TGTGCCAGCAGACCTCAGGGAACCTACGAGCAGTACTTC. This translates into CASRPQGTYEQYF. The chain couples TRBV6-1 to TRBJ2-7, with a tentative D call TRBD1 (5 bases). With 6 bases removed from V and 2 bases from J, the gap between germline ends came to 11 bases. CDR1 and CDR2 from the germline V gene are MNHNS and SASEGT. The CDR3 is 13 amino acids.

The rearrangement uses TRBV28 and TRBJ2-5; TRBD1 matches 9 bases. The ends lost 10 bases at V and 6 bases at J; junction bases unmatched: 12. CDR1 is MDHEN, CDR2 SYDVKM, per germline. The length of the CDR3 is 14 residues. The CDR3 bases are TGTGCCAACAGCTTCCGGGACAGGGTTAAGACCCAGTACTTC. Translated: CANSFRDRVKTQYF.

On this clonotype: A read error may explain this, as a much larger clone is one base away. The gene calls are TRBV28 and TRBJ2-7; a possible D gene is TRBD1 (5 bases). V was trimmed by 4 bases and J by 2 bases, leaving 15 bases between them. Germline V gene data show CDR1 as MDHEN and CDR2 as SYDVKM. The CDR3 is 15 residues long. Here the CDR3 reads CASSSNRTTTYEQYF. The CDR3 region has the DNA TGTGCCAGCAGTTCTAACCGGACAACCACCTACGAGCAGTACTTC. The full variable domain, completed using reference TRBV28 and TRBJ2-7, is DVKVTQSSRYLVKRTGEKVFLECVQDMDHENMFWYRQDPGLGLRLIYFSYDVKMKEKGDIPEGYSVSREKKERFSLILESASTNQTSMYLCASSSNRTTTYEQYFGPGTRLTVT.

This clonotype was recorded a few times. The rearrangement links TRBV6-1 to TRBJ2-7; 7 bases align to TRBD2. The last part of the DNA fits TRBJ2-5 better; the J call may be wrong. CDR3 length: 17 amino acids. CDR1 and CDR2 (germline): MNHNS, SASEGT. This CDR3 is CASSDPAGPSSAETQYF. CDR3 sequence (DNA): TGTGCCAGCAGTGACCCAGCGGGACCCTCTAGCGCCGAGACCCAGTACTTC.

The chain carries TRBV6-7 and TRBJ2-1, with 8 bases identical to TRBD2. TRBV6-7 qualifies as an ORF whose function is uncertain. CDR3 size: 15 residues. The J segment lost 3 bases and the V segment lost 6 bases, leaving 7 bases of the junction unmatched. In DNA, the CDR3 is TGTGCCAGCAGGAACCCGGGACTAGTCTACAATGAGCAGTTCTTC. This translates into CASRNPGLVYNEQFF.